Each of the 32 T cell receptor beta chains below was sequenced from the same sample in a study of control samples from healthy donors and cancer patients. TCRdb's table, derived via immunoSEQ multiplex PCR, lists solely in-frame clones and lacks some. The sample has some 71,000 clones, 80% to 90% seen once. The sequenced material came from PBMCs. The receptors were sampled from a woman in her fifties or sixties with head and neck cancer.

V gene TRBV6-1 combines with J gene TRBJ1-4, with D possibly matching TRBD1 (6 bases). CDR1 is MNHNS, CDR2 SASEGT, per germline. This CDR3 is 15 amino acids long. V lost 0 bases and J 6 bases, leaving 11 bases between the germline ends. The CDR3 DNA sequence: TGTGCCAGCAGTGAAGCGAGGGGGTCTTATGAAAAACTGTTTTTT. Its translation is CASSEARGSYEKLFF.

The V and J genes are TRBV3-1 (or the pseudogene TRBV3-2) and TRBJ2-2; a weak D match, TRBD1 (6 bases). The CDR3 spans 14 residues. Trimming left V 4 bases short and J 4 bases short, with 10 bases between. Germline assignment: CDR1 LGHDT and CDR2 YNNKEL (reference sequence). The CDR3 reads CASSPGVSTGELFF. DNA for the CDR3: TGTGCCAGCAGCCCAGGGGTGAGCACCGGGGAGCTGTTTTTT.

V and J are TRBV7-2 and TRBJ1-1; D ambiguous. This CDR3 is 15 amino acids long. Looked up from germline, CDR1 is SGHTA and CDR2 is FQGNSA. V gave up 4 bases and J gave up 5 bases, with 17 bases separating them. The CDR3 DNA reads as TGTGCCAGCAGCTCTAGGGTAGGTGTATGGACTGAAGCTTTCTTT. This translates into CASSSRVGVWTEAFF.

This chain uses TRBV7-2 with TRBJ2-2; no definite D call. CDR3 length equals 15 residues. Germline values: CDR1 SGHTA, CDR2 FQGNSA. The germline V and J ends were trimmed by 0 bases and 3 bases, with 8 bases remaining between them. DNA for the CDR3: TGTGCCAGCAGCTTAGCTGGGTTGCACACCGGGGAGCTGTTTTTT. This translates into CASSLAGLHTGELFF.

V and J are TRBV4-1 and TRBJ1-1; the match to TRBD1 covers 7 bases. The junction had 2 bases not matched to a gene; V was cut back by 0 bases and J by 4 bases. This CDR3 spans 14 amino acids. Germline V gene sequence: CDR1 MGHRA, CDR2 YSYEKL. CDR3 protein: CASSQEGGGTEAFF. CDR3 DNA: TGCGCCAGCAGCCAAGAAGGGGGCGGCACTGAAGCTTTCTTT.

This clone was counted only a few times. The J gene is TRBJ2-1, the V gene TRBV4-2; possibly TRBD1 for D (6 bases). The CDR3 is 17 residues long. Between the trimmed V and J ends, which lost 0 bases and 7 bases, there was a span of 19 bases. In germline, CDR1 is LGHNA, CDR2 YNFKEQ. DNA for the CDR3: TGTGCCAGCAGCCAAGATCCGGCAGGGGCCCAAACTAATGAGCAGTTCTTC. This codes for CASSQDPAGAQTNEQFF.

This chain joins TRBV7-2 and TRBJ2-6, with D hard to call. The CDR3 loop spans 17 amino acids. Trimming left V 5 bases short and J 0 bases short, with 14 bases between. CDR1 and CDR2 from the germline V gene are SGHTA and FQGNSA. The CDR3 here is CASSPIVTFSGANVLTF. DNA of the CDR3: TGTGCCAGCAGCCCTATAGTCACCTTCTCTGGGGCCAACGTCCTGACTTTC.

The V and J genes are TRBV29-1 and TRBJ1-1, with D unclear. The CDR3 consists of 13 residues. Trimming shortened V by 5 bases and J by 5 bases, and 15 bases separated the two germline ends. Germline V lookup: CDR1 SQVTM, CDR2 ANQGSEA. The CDR3 spells CSVPKSASTEAFF. CDR3 bases: TGCAGCGTTCCAAAATCGGCTAGTACTGAAGCTTTCTTT.

V is TRBV10-1 and J is TRBJ2-1; D is tentatively TRBD1 or TRBD2 (5 bases each). Germline loops: CDR1 WNHNN, CDR2 SYGVQD (reference sequence). Between the trimmed V and J ends, which lost 2 bases and 4 bases, there was a span of 12 bases. This CDR3 is 15 amino acids long. The CDR3 sequence is CASSEGTGRYNEQFF. CDR3 sequence (DNA): TGCGCCAGCAGTGAGGGTACGGGGCGGTACAATGAGCAGTTCTTC.

The chain is built from TRBV19 and TRBJ2-5; no firm D call. Trimming removed 1 base at V and 0 bases at J, with 6 bases between. The CDR3 extends over 14 amino acids. Germline lookup yields CDR1 LNHDA and CDR2 SQIVND (reference sequence). DNA of the CDR3: TGTGCCAGTAGTATAGGCGGACACCAAGAGACCCAGTACTTC. Its translation is CASSIGGHQETQYF. Together with reference TRBV19 and TRBJ2-5, the CDR3 gives the full variable domain: DGGITQSPKYLFRKEGQNVTLSCEQNLNHDAMYWYRQDPGQGLRLIYYSQIVNDFQKGDIAEGYSVSREKKESFPLTVTSAQKNPTAFYLCASSIGGHQETQYFGPGTRLLVL.

The rearrangement uses TRBV24-1 and TRBJ1-1; 7 nucleotides agree with TRBD1. Germline V CDR1 and CDR2: KGHDR, SFDVKD. After removal of 6 bases from V and 0 bases from J, the junction contained 3 bases not matched to a gene. The CDR3 sequence is 14 residues long. CDR3 amino acids: CATSKQGMNTEAFF. The CDR3 bases are TGTGCCACCAGTAAACAGGGGATGAACACTGAAGCTTTCTTT.

In nucleotides, the CDR3 is TGTGCCAGCAGGGGGAGCGGGGGAGCCACAGATACGCAGTATTTT. This gives the protein CASRGSGGATDTQYF. The chain joins TRBV2 to TRBJ2-3; 8 nucleotides match TRBD2. CDR3 length: 15 residues. CDR1 SNHLY and CDR2 FYNNEI come from the germline V gene. The V and J ends lost 6 bases and 2 bases, in that order; junction bases with no gene match: 7.

The V call is TRBV28, the J call TRBJ2-7; D not certain. Per germline, CDR1 MDHEN and CDR2 SYDVKM. The CDR3 is made up of 11 amino acids. V was shortened by 3 bases and J by 6 bases, with 6 bases between the two germline ends. The CDR3 loop is CASSFGSEQYF. CDR3 sequence (DNA): TGTGCCAGCAGTTTTGGGTCCGAGCAGTACTTC. The whole variable domain, remainder taken from reference TRBV28 and TRBJ2-7, is DVKVTQSSRYLVKRTGEKVFLECVQDMDHENMFWYRQDPGLGLRLIYFSYDVKMKEKGDIPEGYSVSREKKERFSLILESASTNQTSMYLCASSFGSEQYFGPGTRLTVT.

This chain connects TRBV28 to TRBJ1-3, with 7 bases lining up with TRBD1. The germline gives CDR1 MDHEN, CDR2 SYDVKM. V lost 6 bases to trimming and J lost 0 bases; unmatched junction nucleotides: 8. This CDR3 is 16 amino acids long. CDR3 residues: CASRPGQSSSGNTIYF. CDR3 nucleotide sequence: TGTGCCAGCAGGCCGGGACAGTCCTCCTCTGGAAACACCATATATTTT.

This clone was counted once. The CDR3 reads CSASQGAYEQYF. CDR3 in DNA: TGCAGTGCTAGTCAGGGGGCCTACGAGCAGTACTTC. This chain links TRBV20-1 with TRBJ2-7, with 7 bases matching TRBD1. V was clipped by 3 bases and J by 2 bases; unmatched bases: 1. Germline V gene sequence: CDR1 DFQATT, CDR2 SNEGSKA (reference sequence). The CDR3 totals 12 residues.

In this sample, this clone turned up once. Different DNA sequences within this sample yield the same CDR3. This chain joins TRBV5-1 and TRBJ2-3; D remains unclear. This CDR3 is built from 14 residues. Trimming removed 0 bases at V and 0 bases at J, with 5 bases between. CDR1 is SGHRS, CDR2 YFSETQ, per germline. Here the CDR3 reads CASSLGGSTDTQYF. The CDR3 DNA reads as TGCGCCAGCAGCTTGGGAGGAAGCACAGATACGCAGTATTTT.

The chain is built from TRBV19 and TRBJ1-3; maybe TRBD1 (6 bases). Between the trimmed V and J ends, which lost 7 bases and 0 bases, there was a span of 13 bases. This CDR3 has 15 amino acids. Germline assignment: CDR1 LNHDA and CDR2 SQIVND (reference sequence). The CDR3 loop is CASTVTGTSGNTIYF. The DNA of the CDR3 is TGTGCCAGTACCGTTACAGGGACCTCTGGAAACACCATATATTTT.

This clone was found once. The chain carries TRBV19 and TRBJ1-2; tentatively, D is TRBD1 (5 bases). This CDR3 contains 14 residues. Trimming took off 2 bases at V and 3 bases at J, with 10 bases between the two ends. Germline V gene lookup returns CDR1 LNHDA and CDR2 SQIVND (reference sequence). In DNA form, the CDR3 reads TGTGCCAGTAGTATACGGGACCCTCACTATGGCTACACCTTC. It is translated as CASSIRDPHYGYTF. Full variable domain (outside the CDR3, taken from reference TRBV19 and TRBJ1-2): DGGITQSPKYLFRKEGQNVTLSCEQNLNHDAMYWYRQDPGQGLRLIYYSQIVNDFQKGDIAEGYSVSREKKESFPLTVTSAQKNPTAFYLCASSIRDPHYGYTFGSGTRLTVV.

V usage is TRBV19 and J usage is TRBJ1-4; D is uncertain. The CDR3 loop spans 18 amino acids. Germline V CDR1 and CDR2: LNHDA, SQIVND (reference sequence). Trimming took off 0 bases at V and 0 bases at J, with 14 bases between the two ends. As DNA, the CDR3 is TGTGCCAGTAGTATAGATGGAGAGGCCGCTGCAACTAATGAAAAACTGTTTTTT. Its translation: CASSIDGEAAATNEKLFF.

The rearrangement links TRBV20-1 to TRBJ2-6, with 8 bases matching TRBD2. With 3 bases clipped from V and 0 bases from J, the junction kept 10 bases outside the gene matches. CDR1 is DFQATT and CDR2 is SNEGSKA in the germline V gene (reference sequence). CDR3 length: 18 amino acids. The CDR3 DNA reads TGCAGTGCTAGTGGAGGGCGGGGGGCTTTCTCTGGGGCCAACGTCCTGACTTTC. Protein sequence: CSASGGRGAFSGANVLTF.

V is TRBV6-5 and J is TRBJ2-5; TRBD2 agrees at 8 bases. The length of the CDR3 is 14 residues. Per germline, CDR1 MNHEY and CDR2 SVGAGI. V gave up 9 bases and J gave up 2 bases; unmatched junction bases: 8. The CDR3 loop is CASNLAGRQETQYF. The CDR3 DNA reads TGTGCCAGTAACTTAGCGGGGAGACAAGAGACCCAGTACTTC.

This chain joins TRBV10-3 and TRBJ1-5, with TRBD1 matching over 10 bases. Germline CDR1 ENHRY, CDR2 SYGVKD. J gave up 4 bases and V 10 bases, and 13 bases lay outside the gene matches. The CDR3 sequence is 16 residues long. CDR3 DNA: TGTGCCACACAGCAGGCGGGACAGGGGCAAAATCAGCCCCAGCATTTT. Amino acids: CATQQAGQGQNQPQHF.

The chain uses TRBV4-3 and TRBJ1-5, with D possibly TRBD1 on 6 matching bases. CDR3 length: 16 residues. The V gene's germline CDR1 is LGHNA and CDR2 YSLEER. Trimming removed 4 bases from V and 5 bases from J, with 18 bases in between. The CDR3 is CASSLPMDRADQPQHF. For the CDR3, the DNA is TGCGCCAGCAGCCTCCCTATGGACAGAGCAGATCAGCCCCAGCATTTT.

A remark on this clone: Other DNA sequences from this sample encode an identical CDR3 as well. The chain carries TRBV12-3 or TRBV12-4 and TRBJ2-2; D is ambiguous. Between the trimmed V and J ends, which lost 3 bases and 5 bases, there was a span of 7 bases. The CDR3 consists of 13 residues. The CDR3 is CASSFAGTGELFF. The CDR3 DNA sequence: TGTGCCAGCAGTTTCGCTGGTACCGGGGAGCTGTTTTTT.

This clone was observed once. The chain combines TRBV19 with TRBJ1-3, with D perhaps matching TRBD1 (6 bases). The V end was cut by 5 bases, the J end by 2 bases, with 10 bases between. This CDR3 comprises 14 residues. CDR1 is LNHDA and CDR2 is SQIVND in the germline V gene (reference sequence). The CDR3 nucleotides are TGTGCCAGTAGTCAACAGGGAGCTGGAAACACCATATATTTT. This codes for CASSQQGAGNTIYF.

V and J are TRBV12-3 or TRBV12-4 and TRBJ1-1, with 7 bases identical to TRBD1. V lost 3 bases and J lost 11; bases outside the gene matches: 9. CDR3 size: 13 residues. CDR3 protein: CASSLTAGGMAFF. The CDR3 nucleotides are TGTGCCAGCAGTTTGACGGCAGGGGGTATGGCTTTCTTT.

The chain couples TRBV12-3 or TRBV12-4 to TRBJ2-7, with TRBD2 identical over 7 bases. J gave up 5 bases and V 3 bases, and 4 bases lay outside the gene matches. The CDR3 totals 13 residues. The CDR3 reads CASSFTSDNEQYF. CDR3 sequence (DNA): TGTGCCAGCAGTTTCACTAGCGATAACGAGCAGTACTTC.

This clone was counted only a few times. In DNA, the CDR3 is TGTGCCAGCGCCCTATCACGGAATCAGCCCCAGCATTTT. This codes for CASALSRNQPQHF. The genes are TRBV27 and TRBJ1-5; D is undetermined. Germline CDR1 MNHEY, CDR2 SMNVEV (reference sequence). V was shortened by 8 bases and J by 4 bases, with 12 bases between the two germline ends. The CDR3 runs to 13 residues.

The gene calls are TRBV18 and TRBJ1-1; D is perhaps TRBD1 (5 bases). Germline V lookup: CDR1 KGHSH, CDR2 LQKENI. Trimming shortened V by 3 bases and J by 0 bases, and 14 bases separated the two germline ends. CDR3 length: 16 residues. CDR3 DNA sequence: TGTGCCAGCTCACCGACAGAACTCGTGATGAACACTGAAGCTTTCTTT. It specifies CASSPTELVMNTEAFF.

The CDR3 spells CASSSSSGGAWETQYF. CDR3 nucleotide sequence: TGTGCCAGCAGCTCTTCGAGCGGGGGGGCCTGGGAGACCCAGTACTTC. The chain links TRBV7-6 to TRBJ2-5; 10 positions agree with TRBD2. V trimming: 4 bases; J trimming: 5 bases; junction bases outside the gene matches: 10. CDR1 and CDR2 (germline): SGHVS, FNYEAQ. The CDR3 extends over 16 amino acids.

The chain couples TRBV10-2 to TRBJ1-4; a weak D match, TRBD1 (6 bases). The V end lost 0 bases, the J end lost 7 bases, and 12 bases lay between the germline ends. The V gene's germline CDR1 is WSHSY and CDR2 SAAADI. The CDR3 sequence is 15 residues long. CDR3 bases: TGCGCCAGCAGTGAGTCGAGGGGGTATGGTGAAAAACTGTTTTTT. Protein product: CASSESRGYGEKLFF.

This clone was counted only a few times. A junction end diverges from the germline sequence, so it may reflect a read error. This chain uses TRBV11-2 with TRBJ2-7, with a possible D match to TRBD2 (6 bases). Germline lookup yields CDR1 SGHAT and CDR2 FQNNGV. The CDR3 totals 13 residues. The CDR3 loop reads CASSIDPGDEQYF. CDR3 bases: TGTGCCAGCAGCATAGATCCGGGGGACGAGCAGTACTTC.